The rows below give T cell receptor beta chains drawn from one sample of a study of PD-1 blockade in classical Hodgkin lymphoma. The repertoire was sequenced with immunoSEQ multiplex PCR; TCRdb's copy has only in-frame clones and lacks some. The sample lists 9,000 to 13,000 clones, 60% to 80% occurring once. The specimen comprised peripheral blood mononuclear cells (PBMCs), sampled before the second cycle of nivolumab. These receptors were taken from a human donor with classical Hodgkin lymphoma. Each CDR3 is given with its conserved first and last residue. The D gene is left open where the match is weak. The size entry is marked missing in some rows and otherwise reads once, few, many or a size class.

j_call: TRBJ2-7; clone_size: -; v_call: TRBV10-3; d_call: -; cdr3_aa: CAISGVGASGEQYF; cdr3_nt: TGTGCCATCAGTGGGGTGGGGGCGTCCGGCGAGCAGTACTTC
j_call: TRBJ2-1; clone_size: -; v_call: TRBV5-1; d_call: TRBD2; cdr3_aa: CASLELAGGNNEQFF; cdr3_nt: TGCGCCAGCTTGGAACTAGCGGGGGGGAACAATGAGCAGTTCTTC
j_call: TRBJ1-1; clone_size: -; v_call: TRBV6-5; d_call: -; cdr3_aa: CASSYSRGGLTEAFF; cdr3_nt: TGTGCCAGCAGTTACTCCCGGGGAGGGCTCACTGAAGCTTTCTTT
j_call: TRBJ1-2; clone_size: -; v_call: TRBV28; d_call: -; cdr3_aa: CASSFGSYGYTF; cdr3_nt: TGTGCCAGCAGTTTTGGCTCCTATGGCTACACCTTC
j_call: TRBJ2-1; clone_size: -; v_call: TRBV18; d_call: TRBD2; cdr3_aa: CASSRPLAGGRNEQFF; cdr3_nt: TGTGCCAGCTCACGACCTCTAGCGGGAGGCCGCAATGAGCAGTTCTTC
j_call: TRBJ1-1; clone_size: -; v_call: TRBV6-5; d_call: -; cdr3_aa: CASITRGLGRTEAFF; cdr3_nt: TGTGCCAGCATCACCCGGGGGTTGGGGAGGACTGAAGCTTTCTTT
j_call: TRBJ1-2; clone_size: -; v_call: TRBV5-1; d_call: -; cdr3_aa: CASSSGGAGPNYGYTF; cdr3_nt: TGCGCCAGCAGCTCGGGAGGAGCAGGGCCCAACTATGGCTACACCTTC
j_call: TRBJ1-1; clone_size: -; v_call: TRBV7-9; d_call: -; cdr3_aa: CASSLAPAGNTEAFF; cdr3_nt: TGTGCCAGCAGCTTAGCTCCGGCCGGGAACACTGAAGCTTTCTTT
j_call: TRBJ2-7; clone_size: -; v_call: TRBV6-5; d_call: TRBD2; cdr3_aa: CASSYGLAVSYEQYF; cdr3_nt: TGTGCCAGCAGTTACGGACTAGCGGTTTCCTACGAGCAGTACTTC
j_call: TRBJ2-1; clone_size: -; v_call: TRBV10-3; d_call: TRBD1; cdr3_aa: CATEPGQGSYNEQFF; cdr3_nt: TGTGCCACCGAGCCGGGACAGGGATCCTACAATGAGCAGTTCTTC
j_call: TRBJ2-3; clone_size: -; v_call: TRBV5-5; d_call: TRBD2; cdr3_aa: CASSLVSGFSTDTQYF; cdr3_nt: TGTGCCAGCAGCTTGGTTAGCGGGTTTAGCACAGATACGCAGTATTTT
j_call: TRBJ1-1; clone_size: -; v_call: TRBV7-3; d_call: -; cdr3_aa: CASSLAGYGTEAFF; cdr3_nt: TGTGCCAGCAGCTTAGCAGGGTATGGGACTGAAGCTTTCTTT
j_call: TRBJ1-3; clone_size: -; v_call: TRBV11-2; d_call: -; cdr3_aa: CASSLVIDSSGNTIYF; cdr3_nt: TGTGCCAGCAGCTTAGTTATTGATAGCTCTGGAAACACCATATATTTT
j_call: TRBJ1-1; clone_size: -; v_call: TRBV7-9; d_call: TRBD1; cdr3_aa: CASTPDRGRTEAFF; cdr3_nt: TGTGCCAGCACCCCCGACAGGGGGCGAACTGAAGCTTTCTTT
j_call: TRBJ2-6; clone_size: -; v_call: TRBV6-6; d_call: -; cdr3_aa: CASSRSSGANVLTF; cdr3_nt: TGTGCCAGCAGTCGGAGCTCTGGGGCCAACGTCCTGACTTTC
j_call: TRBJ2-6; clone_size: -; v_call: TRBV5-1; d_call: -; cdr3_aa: CASSLSTGANVLTF; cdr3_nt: TGCGCCAGCAGCTTGAGTACTGGGGCCAACGTCCTGACTTTC
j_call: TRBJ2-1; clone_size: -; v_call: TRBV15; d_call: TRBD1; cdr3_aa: CATTPDRAGYNEQFF; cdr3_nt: TGTGCCACAACCCCGGACAGGGCGGGGTACAATGAGCAGTTCTTC
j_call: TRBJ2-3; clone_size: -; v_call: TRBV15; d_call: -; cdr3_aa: CATSPGGGLLTDTQYF; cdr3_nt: TGTGCCACCAGCCCAGGAGGGGGGTTGCTCACAGATACGCAGTATTTT
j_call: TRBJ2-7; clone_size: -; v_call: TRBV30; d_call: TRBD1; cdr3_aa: CAWNGDRNYEQYF; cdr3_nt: TGTGCCTGGAACGGGGACAGAAACTACGAGCAGTACTTC
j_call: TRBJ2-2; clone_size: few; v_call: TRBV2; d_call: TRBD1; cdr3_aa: CASSGQGQAGELFF; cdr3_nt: TGTGCCAGCAGTGGACAGGGGCAGGCCGGGGAGCTGTTTTTT
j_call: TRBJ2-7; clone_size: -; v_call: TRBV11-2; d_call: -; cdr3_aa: CASSTGQYYEQYF; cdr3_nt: TGTGCCAGCAGTACCGGACAGTACTACGAGCAGTACTTC
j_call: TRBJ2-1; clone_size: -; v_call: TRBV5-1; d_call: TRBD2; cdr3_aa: CASSEGLAGTYNEQFF; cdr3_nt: TGCGCCAGCAGCGAGGGACTAGCGGGTACTTACAATGAGCAGTTCTTC
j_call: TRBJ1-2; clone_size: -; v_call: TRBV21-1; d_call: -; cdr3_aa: CASTSDRKPNGSYTF; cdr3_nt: TGTGCCAGCACCAGCGACAGGAAACCCAACGGGAGCTACACCTTC
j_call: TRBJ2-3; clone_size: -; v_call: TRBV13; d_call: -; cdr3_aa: CASSLEGTDTQYF; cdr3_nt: TGTGCCAGCAGCTTAGAGGGCACAGATACGCAGTATTTT
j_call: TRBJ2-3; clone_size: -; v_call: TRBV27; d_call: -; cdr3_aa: CASSNLLLHTDTQYF; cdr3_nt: TGTGCCAGCAGTAATTTGCTACTTCACACAGATACGCAGTATTTT
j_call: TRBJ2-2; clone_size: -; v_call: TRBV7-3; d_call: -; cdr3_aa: CASSLTGTVNTGELFF; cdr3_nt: TGTGCCAGCAGCTTAACCGGGACCGTGAACACCGGGGAGCTGTTTTTT
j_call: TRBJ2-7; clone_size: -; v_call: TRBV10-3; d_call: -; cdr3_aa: CAISESWSRTVPYEQYF; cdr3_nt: TGTGCCATCAGTGAGTCTTGGTCCAGGACAGTGCCTTACGAGCAGTACTTC
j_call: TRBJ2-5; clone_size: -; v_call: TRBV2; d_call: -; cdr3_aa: CASTLGAQRAGETQYF; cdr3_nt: TGTGCCAGCACCCTAGGGGCCCAAAGGGCGGGAGAGACCCAGTACTTC
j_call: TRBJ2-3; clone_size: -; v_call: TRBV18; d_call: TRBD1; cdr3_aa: CASSTDRASTDTQYF; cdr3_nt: TGTGCCAGCTCAACGGACAGGGCGAGCACAGATACGCAGTATTTT
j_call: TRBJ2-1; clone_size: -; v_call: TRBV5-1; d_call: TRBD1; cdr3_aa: CASSLALGQGALPGVF; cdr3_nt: TGCGCCAGCAGCTTGGCCCTAGGACAGGGGGCGCTCCCCGGGGTCTTC
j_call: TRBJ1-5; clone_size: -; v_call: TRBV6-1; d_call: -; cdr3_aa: CASSDRGGFGGQPQHF; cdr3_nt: TGTGCCAGCAGTGACAGGGGCGGTTTCGGGGGTCAGCCCCAGCATTTT
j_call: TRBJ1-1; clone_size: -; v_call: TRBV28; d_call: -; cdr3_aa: CASSLPRAALEAFF; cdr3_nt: TGTGCCAGCAGTTTACCCCGGGCCGCACTTGAAGCTTTCTTT
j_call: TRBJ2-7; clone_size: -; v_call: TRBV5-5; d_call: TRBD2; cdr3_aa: CASSLGLAGALMSYEQYF; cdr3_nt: TGTGCCAGCAGCTTAGGACTAGCGGGCGCCCTGATGTCCTACGAGCAGTACTTC
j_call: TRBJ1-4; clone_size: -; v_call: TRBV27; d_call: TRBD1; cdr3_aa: CASSSGQGASKLFF; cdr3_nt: TGTGCCAGCAGTTCGGGACAGGGGGCATCAAAACTGTTTTTT
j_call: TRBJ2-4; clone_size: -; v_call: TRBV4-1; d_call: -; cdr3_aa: CASTEVVSLSVGKNIQYF; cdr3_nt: TGCGCCAGCACGGAAGTGGTTTCACTCTCGGTGGGGAAAAACATTCAGTACTTC
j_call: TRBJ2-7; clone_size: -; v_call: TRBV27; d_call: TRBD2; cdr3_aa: CASSLRPPGLAENSYEQYF; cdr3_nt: TGTGCCAGCAGTCTTCGGCCGCCGGGACTAGCGGAGAACTCCTACGAGCAGTACTTC
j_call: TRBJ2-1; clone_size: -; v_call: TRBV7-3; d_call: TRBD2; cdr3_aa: CASSLSTGRDEQFF; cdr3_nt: TGTGCCAGCAGCTTATCTACCGGGAGGGACGAGCAGTTCTTC
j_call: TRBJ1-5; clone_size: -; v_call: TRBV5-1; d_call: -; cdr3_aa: CASRQGPNQPQHF; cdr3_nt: TGCGCCAGCAGACAGGGTCCCAATCAGCCCCAGCATTTT
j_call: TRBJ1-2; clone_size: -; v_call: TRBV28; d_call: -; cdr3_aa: CASSRGIIQGWYGYTF; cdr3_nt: TGTGCCAGCAGTCGGGGTATTATACAGGGTTGGTATGGCTACACCTTC
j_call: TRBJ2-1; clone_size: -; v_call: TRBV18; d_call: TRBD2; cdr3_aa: CASSLAVSYNEQFF; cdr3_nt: TGTGCCAGCTCCCTAGCGGTCTCCTACAATGAGCAGTTCTTC
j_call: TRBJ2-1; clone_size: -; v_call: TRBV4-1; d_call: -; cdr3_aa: CASSQDEGGGYEQFF; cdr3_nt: TGCGCCAGCAGCCAAGATGAAGGGGGTGGGTATGAGCAGTTCTTC
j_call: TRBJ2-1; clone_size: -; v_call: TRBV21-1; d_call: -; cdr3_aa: CASSKERKNRDRVCGPKHEQFF; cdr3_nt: TGTGCCAGCAGCAAAGAAAGGAAGAACCGGGACAGGGTTTGTGGTCCCAAACATGAGCAGTTCTTC
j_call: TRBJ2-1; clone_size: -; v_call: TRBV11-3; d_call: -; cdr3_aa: CASSMDYNEQFF; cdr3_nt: TGTGCCAGCAGCATGGACTACAATGAGCAGTTCTTC
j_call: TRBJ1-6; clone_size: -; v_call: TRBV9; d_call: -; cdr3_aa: CASSDGIGYGSPLHF; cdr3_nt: TGTGCCAGCAGCGATGGGATCGGGTACGGTTCACCCCTCCACTTT
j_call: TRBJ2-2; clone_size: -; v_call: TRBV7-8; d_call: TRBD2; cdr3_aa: CASSLSGSTGELFF; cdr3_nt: TGTGCCAGCAGTTTGAGCGGGAGCACCGGGGAGCTGTTTTTT
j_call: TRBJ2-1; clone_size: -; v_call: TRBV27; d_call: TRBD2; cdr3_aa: CASRGVAGGNYNEQFF; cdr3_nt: TGTGCCAGCAGGGGGGTAGCGGGAGGAAACTACAATGAGCAGTTCTTC
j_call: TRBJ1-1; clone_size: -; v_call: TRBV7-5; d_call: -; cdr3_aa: CVRSLGCTEAFF; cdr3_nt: TGTGTCAGAAGCTTGGGGTGCACTGAAGCTTTCTTT
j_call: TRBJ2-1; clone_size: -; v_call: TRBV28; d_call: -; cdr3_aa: CASSGDSTLGFF; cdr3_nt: TGTGCCAGCAGCGGTGACAGCACCTTAGGGTTCTTC
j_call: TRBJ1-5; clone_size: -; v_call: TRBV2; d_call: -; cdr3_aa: CASGRDNNQPQHF; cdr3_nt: TGTGCCAGCGGGAGGGACAACAATCAGCCCCAGCATTTT
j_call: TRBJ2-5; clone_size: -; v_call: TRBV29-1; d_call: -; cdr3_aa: CSVRKTNGETQYF; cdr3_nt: TGCAGCGTCCGTAAGACAAACGGGGAGACCCAGTACTTC
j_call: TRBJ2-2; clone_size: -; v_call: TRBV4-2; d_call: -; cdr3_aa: CASSQDDGSGQMNTGELFF; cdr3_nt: TGTGCCAGCAGCCAAGATGACGGGTCTGGACAAATGAACACCGGGGAGCTGTTTTTT
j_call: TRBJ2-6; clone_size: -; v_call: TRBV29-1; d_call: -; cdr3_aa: CSVGGILAGANVLTF; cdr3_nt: TGCAGCGTTGGGGGGATCCTCGCTGGGGCCAACGTCCTGACTTTC
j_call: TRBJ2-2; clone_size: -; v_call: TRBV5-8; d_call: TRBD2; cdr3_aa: CASSLGTSGSNTGELFF; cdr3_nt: TGTGCCAGCAGCTTGGGGACTAGCGGGTCGAACACCGGGGAGCTGTTTTTT